The 5 T cell receptor beta chains listed next were all sequenced from one sample in a study of glioma-infiltrating T cells after dendritic cell vaccination. Some clones are missing from TCRdb's copy, which holds only in-frame ones; the method was immunoSEQ multiplex PCR. The table records about 67,000 clones, roughly 79% of them present only once. The sample in question was blood, obtained before dendritic cell vaccination. Receptors were obtained from a human donor with glioblastoma.

V gene TRBV2 combines with J gene TRBJ1-1; D call uncertain. The CDR3 totals 13 residues. V was trimmed by 7 bases and J by 1 base, leaving 10 bases between them. Germline V lookup: CDR1 SNHLY, CDR2 FYNNEI. The chain's CDR3 is CASTLRQNTEAFF. The DNA of the CDR3 is TGTGCCAGCACCCTTCGACAGAACACTGAAGCTTTCTTT.

The CDR3 DNA follows: TGTGCCAGCAGCTACATTTCAGGGGGCGGTGAAAAACTGTTTTTT. Amino acid sequence: CASSYISGGGEKLFF. The chain has TRBV7-6 and TRBJ1-4; TRBD1 aligns across 8 bases. J gave up 7 bases and V 4 bases, and 8 bases lay outside the gene matches. Germline V CDR1 and CDR2: SGHVS, FNYEAQ. CDR3 size: 15 residues.

J is TRBJ2-1 and V is TRBV7-2; no clear D gene. The CDR3 runs 16 residues. Germline V lookup: CDR1 SGHTA, CDR2 FQGNSA. Trimming left V 6 bases short and J 7 bases short, with 22 bases between. CDR3 amino acids: CASSRQPVVGPNEQFF. The CDR3 nucleotides are TGTGCCAGCAGTCGACAACCCGTCGTTGGTCCGAATGAGCAGTTCTTC.

The chain is built from TRBV19 and TRBJ2-7; the D is unclear. The CDR3 contains 14 residues. The V and J ends lost 5 bases and 0 bases respectively, with 11 bases between them. Germline values: CDR1 LNHDA, CDR2 SQIVND (reference sequence). In DNA, the CDR3 is TGTGCCAGTAGTGAGCCTCAAAGCTCCTACGAGCAGTACTTC. Amino acids: CASSEPQSSYEQYF. Full variable domain (rest looked up from reference TRBV19 and TRBJ2-7): DGGITQSPKYLFRKEGQNVTLSCEQNLNHDAMYWYRQDPGQGLRLIYYSQIVNDFQKGDIAEGYSVSREKKESFPLTVTSAQKNPTAFYLCASSEPQSSYEQYFGPGTRLTVT.

This sequence joins TRBV29-1 and TRBJ2-7; the D gene is possibly TRBD2 (5 bases). Germline CDR1 reads SQVTM; CDR2 reads ANQGSEA. V was trimmed by 7 bases and J by 4 bases, leaving 14 bases between them. The CDR3 extends over 12 amino acids. The CDR3 here is CSGGRTPYEQYF. CDR3 bases: TGCAGCGGCGGGCGGACCCCGTACGAGCAGTACTTC.